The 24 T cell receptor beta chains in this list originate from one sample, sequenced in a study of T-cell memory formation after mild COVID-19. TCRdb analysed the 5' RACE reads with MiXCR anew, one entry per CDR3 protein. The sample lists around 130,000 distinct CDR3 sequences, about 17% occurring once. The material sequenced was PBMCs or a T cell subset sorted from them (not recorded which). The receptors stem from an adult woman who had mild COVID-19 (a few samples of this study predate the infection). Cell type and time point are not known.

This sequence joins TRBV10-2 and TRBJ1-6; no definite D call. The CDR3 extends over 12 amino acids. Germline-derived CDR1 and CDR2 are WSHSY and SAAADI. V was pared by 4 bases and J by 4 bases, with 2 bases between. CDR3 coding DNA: TGCGCCAGCAGTGCATATAATTCACCCCTCCACTTT. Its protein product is CASSAYNSPLHF.

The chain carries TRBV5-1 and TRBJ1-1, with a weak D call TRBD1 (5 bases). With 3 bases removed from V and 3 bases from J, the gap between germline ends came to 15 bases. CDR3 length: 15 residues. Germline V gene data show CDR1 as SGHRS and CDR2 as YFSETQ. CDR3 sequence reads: CASSSTGARDTEAFF. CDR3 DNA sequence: TGCGCCAGCAGCTCCACTGGGGCGCGGGACACTGAAGCTTTCTTT.

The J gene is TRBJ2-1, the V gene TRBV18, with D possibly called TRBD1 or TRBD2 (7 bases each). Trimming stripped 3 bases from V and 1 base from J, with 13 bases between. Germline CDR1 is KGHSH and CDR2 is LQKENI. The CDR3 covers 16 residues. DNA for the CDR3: TGTGCCAGCTCACCGAGGGGGCGGGAGTCCTACAATGAGCAGTTCTTC. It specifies CASSPRGRESYNEQFF. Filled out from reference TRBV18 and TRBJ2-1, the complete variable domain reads NAGVMQNPRHLVRRRGQEARLRCSPMKGHSHVYWYRQLPEEGLKFMVYLQKENIIDESGMPKERFSAEFPKEGPSILRIQQVVRGDSAAYFCASSPRGRESYNEQFFGPGTRLTVL.

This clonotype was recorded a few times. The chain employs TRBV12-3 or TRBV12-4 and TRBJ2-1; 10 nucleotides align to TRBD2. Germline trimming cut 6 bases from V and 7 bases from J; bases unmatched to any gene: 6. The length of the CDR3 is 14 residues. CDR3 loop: CASRDSGRRNEQFF. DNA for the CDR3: TGTGCCAGCAGAGATAGCGGGAGGAGGAATGAGCAGTTCTTC.

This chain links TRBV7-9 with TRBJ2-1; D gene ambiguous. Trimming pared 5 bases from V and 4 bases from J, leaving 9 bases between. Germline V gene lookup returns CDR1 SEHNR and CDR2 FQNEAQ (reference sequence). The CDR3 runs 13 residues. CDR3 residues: CASSPRSYNEQFF. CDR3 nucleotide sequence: TGTGCCAGCAGCCCGCGGTCGTACAATGAGCAGTTCTTC.

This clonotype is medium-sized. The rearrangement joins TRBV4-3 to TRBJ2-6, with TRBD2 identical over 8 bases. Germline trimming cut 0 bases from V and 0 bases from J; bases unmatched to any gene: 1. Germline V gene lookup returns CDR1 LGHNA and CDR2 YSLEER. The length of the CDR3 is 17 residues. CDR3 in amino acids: CASSQDGTSSGANVLTF. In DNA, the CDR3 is TGCGCCAGCAGCCAAGATGGGACTAGCTCTGGGGCCAACGTCCTGACTTTC.

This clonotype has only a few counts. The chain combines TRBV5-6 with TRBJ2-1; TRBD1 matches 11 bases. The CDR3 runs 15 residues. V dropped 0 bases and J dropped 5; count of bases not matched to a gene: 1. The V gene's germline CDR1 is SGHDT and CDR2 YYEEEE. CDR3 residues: CASSLEGQGDNEQFF. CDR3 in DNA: TGTGCCAGCAGCTTGGAGGGACAGGGGGACAATGAGCAGTTCTTC.

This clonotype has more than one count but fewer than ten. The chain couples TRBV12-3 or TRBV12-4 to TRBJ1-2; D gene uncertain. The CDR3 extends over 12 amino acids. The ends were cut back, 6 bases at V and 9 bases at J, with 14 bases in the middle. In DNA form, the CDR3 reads TGTGCCAGCAGGGTCTCAAACGGGCGCTACACCTTC. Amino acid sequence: CASRVSNGRYTF.

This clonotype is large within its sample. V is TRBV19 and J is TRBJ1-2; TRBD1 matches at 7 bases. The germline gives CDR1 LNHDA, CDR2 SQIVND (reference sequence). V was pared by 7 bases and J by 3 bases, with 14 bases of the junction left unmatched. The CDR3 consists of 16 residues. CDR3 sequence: CASTSYRDRIHYGYTF. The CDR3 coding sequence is TGTGCCAGTACCTCTTACCGGGACAGAATACACTATGGCTACACCTTC.

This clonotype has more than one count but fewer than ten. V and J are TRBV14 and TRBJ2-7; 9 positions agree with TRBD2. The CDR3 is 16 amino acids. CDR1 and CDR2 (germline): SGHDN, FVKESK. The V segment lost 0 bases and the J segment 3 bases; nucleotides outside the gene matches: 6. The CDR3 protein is CASSQEGTSFDYEQYF. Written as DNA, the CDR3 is TGTGCCAGCAGCCAAGAGGGGACTAGCTTCGACTACGAGCAGTACTTC.

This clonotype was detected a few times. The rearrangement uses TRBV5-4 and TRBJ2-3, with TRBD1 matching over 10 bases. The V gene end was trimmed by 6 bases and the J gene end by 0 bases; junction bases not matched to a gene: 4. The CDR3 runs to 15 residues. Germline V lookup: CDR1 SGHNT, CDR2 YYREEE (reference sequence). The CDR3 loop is CASKRDRGSTDTQYF. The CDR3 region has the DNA TGTGCCAGCAAGCGGGACAGGGGAAGCACAGATACGCAGTATTTT.

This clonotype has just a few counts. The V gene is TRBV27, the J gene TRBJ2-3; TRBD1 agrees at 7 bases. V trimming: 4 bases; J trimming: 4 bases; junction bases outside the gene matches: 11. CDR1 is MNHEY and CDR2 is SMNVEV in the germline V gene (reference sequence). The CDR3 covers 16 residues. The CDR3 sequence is CASSSLTNRGADTQYF. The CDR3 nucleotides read TGTGCCAGCAGTTCCTTGACAAACAGGGGAGCAGATACGCAGTATTTT.

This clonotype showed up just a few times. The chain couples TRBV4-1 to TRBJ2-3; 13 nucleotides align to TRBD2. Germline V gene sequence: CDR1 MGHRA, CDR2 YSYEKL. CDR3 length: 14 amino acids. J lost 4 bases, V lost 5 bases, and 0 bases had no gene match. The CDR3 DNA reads TGCGCCAGCAGCGGACTAGCGGGAGCAGATACGCAGTATTTT. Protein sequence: CASSGLAGADTQYF.

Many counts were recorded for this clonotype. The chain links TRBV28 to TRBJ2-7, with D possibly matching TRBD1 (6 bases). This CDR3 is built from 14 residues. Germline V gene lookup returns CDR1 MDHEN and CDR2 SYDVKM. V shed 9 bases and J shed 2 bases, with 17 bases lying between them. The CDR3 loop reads CASRATGITYEQYF. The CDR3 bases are TGTGCCAGTAGAGCCACAGGGATTACCTACGAGCAGTACTTC.

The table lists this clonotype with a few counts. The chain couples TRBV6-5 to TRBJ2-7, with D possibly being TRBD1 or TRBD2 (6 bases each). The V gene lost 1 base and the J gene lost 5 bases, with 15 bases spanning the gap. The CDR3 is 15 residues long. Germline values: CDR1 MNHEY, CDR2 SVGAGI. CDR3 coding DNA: TGTGCCAGCAGTTACTTATTGACAGGAGGGGACGAGCAGTACTTC. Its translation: CASSYLLTGGDEQYF.

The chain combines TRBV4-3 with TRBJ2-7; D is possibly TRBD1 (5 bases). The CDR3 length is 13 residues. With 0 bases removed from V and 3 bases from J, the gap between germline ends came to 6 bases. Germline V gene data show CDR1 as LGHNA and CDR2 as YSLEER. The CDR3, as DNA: TGCGCCAGCAGCCAAGACAGGGACTACGAGCAGTACTTC. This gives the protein CASSQDRDYEQYF.

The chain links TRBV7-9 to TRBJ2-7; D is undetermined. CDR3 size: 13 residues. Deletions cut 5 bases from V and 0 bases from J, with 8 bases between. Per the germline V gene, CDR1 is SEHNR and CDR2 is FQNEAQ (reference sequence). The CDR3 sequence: CASSPTDSYEQYF. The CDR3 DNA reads TGTGCCAGCAGCCCGACGGACTCCTACGAGCAGTACTTC.

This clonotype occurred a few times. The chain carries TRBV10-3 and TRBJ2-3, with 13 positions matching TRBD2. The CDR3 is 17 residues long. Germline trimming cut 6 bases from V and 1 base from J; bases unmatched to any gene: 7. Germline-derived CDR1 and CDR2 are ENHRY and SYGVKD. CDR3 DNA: TGTGCCATCAGCCGGACTAGCGGGAGTAGGGGCACAGATACGCAGTATTTT. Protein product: CAISRTSGSRGTDTQYF.

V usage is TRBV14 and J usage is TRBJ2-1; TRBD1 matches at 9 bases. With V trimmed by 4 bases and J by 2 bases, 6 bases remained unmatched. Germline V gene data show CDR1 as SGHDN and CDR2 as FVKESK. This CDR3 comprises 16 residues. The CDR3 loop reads CASSLWGQGTYNEQFF. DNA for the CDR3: TGTGCCAGCAGCCTGTGGGGACAGGGCACCTACAATGAGCAGTTCTTC.

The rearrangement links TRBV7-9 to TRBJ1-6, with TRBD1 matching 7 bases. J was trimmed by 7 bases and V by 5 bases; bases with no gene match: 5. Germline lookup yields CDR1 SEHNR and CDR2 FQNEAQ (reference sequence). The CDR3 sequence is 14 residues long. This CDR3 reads CASSPGTVNSPLHF. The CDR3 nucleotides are TGTGCCAGCAGCCCCGGGACAGTGAATTCACCCCTCCACTTT.

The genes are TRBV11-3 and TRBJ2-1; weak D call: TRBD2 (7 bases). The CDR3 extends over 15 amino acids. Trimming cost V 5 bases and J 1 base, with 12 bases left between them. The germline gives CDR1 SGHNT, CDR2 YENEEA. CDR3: CASSNGGQSYNEQFF. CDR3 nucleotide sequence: TGTGCCAGCAGCAACGGGGGGCAGTCCTACAATGAGCAGTTCTTC.

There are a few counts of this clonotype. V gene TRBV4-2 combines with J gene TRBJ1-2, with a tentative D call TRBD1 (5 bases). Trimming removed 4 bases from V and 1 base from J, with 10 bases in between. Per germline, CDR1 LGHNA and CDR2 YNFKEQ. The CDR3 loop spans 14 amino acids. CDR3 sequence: CASSPAGNNYGYTF. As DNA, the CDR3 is TGTGCCAGCAGCCCGGCAGGGAATAACTATGGCTACACCTTC.

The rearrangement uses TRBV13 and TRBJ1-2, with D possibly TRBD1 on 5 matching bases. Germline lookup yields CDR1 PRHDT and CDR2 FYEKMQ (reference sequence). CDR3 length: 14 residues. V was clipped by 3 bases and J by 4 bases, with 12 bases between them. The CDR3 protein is CASSLFGTLYGYTF. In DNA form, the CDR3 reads TGTGCCAGCAGCTTGTTTGGGACCCTCTATGGCTACACCTTC.

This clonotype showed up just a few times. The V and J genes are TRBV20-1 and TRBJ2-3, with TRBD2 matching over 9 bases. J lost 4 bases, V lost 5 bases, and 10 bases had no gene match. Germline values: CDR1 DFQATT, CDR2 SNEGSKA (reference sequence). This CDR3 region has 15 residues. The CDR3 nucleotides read TGCAGTGCTCGGAATCCGGGACTAGCTTCAGATACGCAGTATTTT. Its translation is CSARNPGLASDTQYF.